This T cell receptor (beta chain) is drawn from a study of blood T cell repertoires in COVID-19. Looking at the study overall: Samples representing acute and convalescent COVID-19 were sourced from the United States, Italy and Spain.

With 5 bases clipped from V and 7 bases from J, the junction kept 11 bases outside the gene matches. Germline V gene sequence: CDR1 SEHNR, CDR2 FQNEAQ (reference sequence). The CDR3 has 16 residues. Per the original data handling: Amplification with reference gene primers provided the estimates of nucleated cell counts. Repertoires were generated with immunoSEQ multiplex PCR, while TCRdb's copy carries only in-frame clones and drops some. From that table come the V and J calls and clone size; the DNA was used to work out D and trimming. The table shows about 150,000 clones, with 60% to 80% occurring only once.

The origin of this receptor is a man aged 50 or older with active or convalescent COVID-19. What was sequenced was peripheral blood. J is TRBJ1-6 and V is TRBV7-9; 7 positions match TRBD1. The CDR3 DNA sequence: TGTGCCAGCAGCCGCATAAGAGGGGGCAGGAATTCACCCCTCCACTTT. It is translated as CASSRIRGGRNSPLHF.